This T cell receptor (beta chain) came from a study of B cell selection in AIRE deficiency. V lost 1 base and J 7 bases, leaving 11 bases between the germline ends. The CDR3 spans 15 residues. Looked up from germline, CDR1 is KGHSH and CDR2 is LQKENI. Authors' analysis steps: Patients' conventional T cells yielded some 1.1x10^5 distinct TCRbeta sequences; donors' 13.4x10^4. The assay was immunoSEQ multiplex PCR, and TCRdb's table has in-frame clones only and misses some. V and J calls and clone size are as listed in that table; D and trimming were resolved from the DNA. The repertoire holds about 23,000 clones, 95% to 98% seen once, with approximately 0.15% in the top ten. The sorted conventional CD4 T cells were gated as CD4+CD127+.

This chain uses TRBV18 with TRBJ1-6; D uncertain. This clonotype was sampled from a human donor with AIRE deficiency. Material: conventional CD4+ T cells sorted from PBMCs. The CDR3 DNA follows: TGTGCCAGCTCACCACAGGGTTGGGCAAATTCACCCCTCCACTTT. It is translated as CASSPQGWANSPLHF.